These T cell receptor beta chains were read from a single sample in a study of T-cell memory formation after mild COVID-19. TCRdb reprocessed the 5' RACE reads with MiXCR, giving one entry per CDR3 protein. Of some 250,000 distinct CDR3 sequences listed, roughly 9.4% were seen once; the top ten hold 20% to 25%. Sequenced: PBMCs or a T cell subset sorted from them (not recorded which). These TCRs come from a man in his late teens or twenties who had mild COVID-19 (a few samples of this study predate the infection). Cell type and time point are not known. The CDR3 runs from the conserved cysteine through the conserved F or W. D genes are given only for firm matches. A clone size is listed for some rows: how often the clone was seen (once, few, many), or a class if it is expanded.

d_call: -
v_call: TRBV18
cdr3_length: 12
j_call: TRBJ1-1
clone_size: -
cdr3_nt: TGTGCCAGCTCACCACAGGCTAATGAAGCTTTCTTT
cdr3_aa: CASSPQANEAFF

d_call: TRBD1
v_call: TRBV7-3
cdr3_length: 15
j_call: TRBJ2-3
clone_size: -
cdr3_nt: TGTGCCAGCAGCTTCGGGTTAGACAGGGCAGATACGCAGTATTTT
cdr3_aa: CASSFGLDRADTQYF

d_call: -
v_call: TRBV5-5
cdr3_length: 14
j_call: TRBJ2-2
clone_size: many
cdr3_nt: TGTGCCAGCAGCCTGGGGGCGAACACCGGGGAGCTGTTTTTT
cdr3_aa: CASSLGANTGELFF

d_call: TRBD1
v_call: TRBV19
cdr3_length: 14
j_call: TRBJ2-7
clone_size: few
cdr3_nt: TGTGCCAGTAGTATTTTGGACAGGACCTACGAGCAGTACTTC
cdr3_aa: CASSILDRTYEQYF

d_call: -
v_call: TRBV7-2
cdr3_length: 14
j_call: TRBJ1-2
clone_size: -
cdr3_nt: TGTGCCAGCAGCCCGTCGGCGGGACTTTATGGCTACACCTTC
cdr3_aa: CASSPSAGLYGYTF

d_call: -
v_call: TRBV5-1
cdr3_length: 16
j_call: TRBJ1-5
clone_size: few
cdr3_nt: TGCGCCAGCAGCTTGACGACAGGTTTACGCAATCAGCCCCAGCATTTT
cdr3_aa: CASSLTTGLRNQPQHF

d_call: TRBD2
v_call: TRBV7-9
cdr3_length: 17
j_call: TRBJ2-3
clone_size: -
cdr3_nt: TGTGCCAGCAGCTTAGCGGGACTAGCGGGGGCCCCAGATACGCAGTATTTT
cdr3_aa: CASSLAGLAGAPDTQYF

d_call: TRBD1
v_call: TRBV5-1
cdr3_length: 16
j_call: TRBJ1-5
clone_size: -
cdr3_nt: TGCGCCAGCAGCTTGGGGACAGGGGGTGATATTCAGCCCCAGCATTTT
cdr3_aa: CASSLGTGGDIQPQHF

d_call: TRBD1
v_call: TRBV10-3
cdr3_length: 16
j_call: TRBJ2-2
clone_size: few
cdr3_nt: TGTGCCATCAGTGATGCCGGGACAGGGTATCCCGGGGAGCTGTTTTTT
cdr3_aa: CAISDAGTGYPGELFF

d_call: -
v_call: TRBV12-5
cdr3_length: 17
j_call: TRBJ1-5
clone_size: -
cdr3_nt: TGTGCTAGTGGTTTGCTCCACGGACGGGATAGCAATCAGCCCCAGCATTTT
cdr3_aa: CASGLLHGRDSNQPQHF

d_call: -
v_call: TRBV6-2/TRBV6-3
cdr3_length: 15
j_call: TRBJ1-2
clone_size: -
cdr3_nt: TGTGCCAGCAGATTACTCAAGGGGCAGAACTATGGCTACACCTTC
cdr3_aa: CASRLLKGQNYGYTF

d_call: -
v_call: TRBV6-2/TRBV6-3
cdr3_length: 14
j_call: TRBJ2-6
clone_size: many
cdr3_nt: TGTGCCAGCAGTTACGGGGGTGGGGCCAACGTCCTGACTTTC
cdr3_aa: CASSYGGGANVLTF

d_call: -
v_call: TRBV29-1
cdr3_length: 12
j_call: TRBJ2-3
clone_size: -
cdr3_nt: TGCAGCGTTGATAGTGGAGCAGATACGCAGTATTTT
cdr3_aa: CSVDSGADTQYF

d_call: -
v_call: TRBV5-1
cdr3_length: 15
j_call: TRBJ2-2
clone_size: few
cdr3_nt: TGCGCCAGCAGCTACCGACGGGGTAGCACCGGGGAGCTGTTTTTT
cdr3_aa: CASSYRRGSTGELFF

d_call: -
v_call: TRBV4-3
cdr3_length: 13
j_call: TRBJ1-4
clone_size: many
cdr3_nt: TGCGCCAGCAGCCGCAGTTTAGGCGAAAAACTGTTTTTT
cdr3_aa: CASSRSLGEKLFF

d_call: TRBD2
v_call: TRBV7-7
cdr3_length: 14
j_call: TRBJ2-1
clone_size: few
cdr3_nt: TGTGCTAGCAGCTCCAATCTAGCGGGGGGTGAGCAGTTCTTC
cdr3_aa: CASSSNLAGGEQFF

d_call: -
v_call: TRBV7-2
cdr3_length: 13
j_call: TRBJ1-1
clone_size: -
cdr3_nt: TGTGCCAGCGGGGAAATGATGAACACTGAAGCTTTCTTT
cdr3_aa: CASGEMMNTEAFF

d_call: TRBD1
v_call: TRBV20-1
cdr3_length: 16
j_call: TRBJ1-1
clone_size: -
cdr3_nt: TGCAGTGCTAGGGGGCCTGGGACAGGGGGCAACACTGAAGCTTTCTTT
cdr3_aa: CSARGPGTGGNTEAFF

d_call: -
v_call: TRBV6-5
cdr3_length: 14
j_call: TRBJ2-7
clone_size: many
cdr3_nt: TGTGCCAGCAGTTACTCTTCAGGTACCTACGAGCAGTACTTC
cdr3_aa: CASSYSSGTYEQYF

d_call: TRBD1
v_call: TRBV7-9
cdr3_length: 13
j_call: TRBJ2-5
clone_size: many
cdr3_nt: TGTGCCAGCACAGGAGGGACAGGGATGACCCAGTACTTC
cdr3_aa: CASTGGTGMTQYF

d_call: TRBD1
v_call: TRBV18
cdr3_length: 13
j_call: TRBJ1-4
clone_size: few
cdr3_nt: TGTGCCAGCTCCAGGGGACAGAATGAAAAACTGTTTTTT
cdr3_aa: CASSRGQNEKLFF

d_call: -
v_call: TRBV12-3/TRBV12-4
cdr3_length: 15
j_call: TRBJ1-5
clone_size: few
cdr3_nt: TGTGCCAGCAGTCTGAGGGGCGCGGGCAATCAGCCCCAGCATTTT
cdr3_aa: CASSLRGAGNQPQHF

d_call: TRBD1
v_call: TRBV5-6
cdr3_length: 16
j_call: TRBJ2-2
clone_size: few
cdr3_nt: TGTGCCAGCAGCCTTTTTGGACAGGGGCGGTCCGGGGAGCTGTTTTTT
cdr3_aa: CASSLFGQGRSGELFF

d_call: -
v_call: TRBV2
cdr3_length: 14
j_call: TRBJ2-2
clone_size: -
cdr3_nt: TGTGCCAGCAATCGGGACTTAAGGGCCGGGGAGCTGTTTTTT
cdr3_aa: CASNRDLRAGELFF

d_call: -
v_call: TRBV10-2
cdr3_length: 17
j_call: TRBJ2-5
clone_size: few
cdr3_nt: TGCGCCAGCAGTGTACCCGATCCTCGGGACGGACAAGAGACCCAGTACTTC
cdr3_aa: CASSVPDPRDGQETQYF

d_call: TRBD1
v_call: TRBV5-1
cdr3_length: 16
j_call: TRBJ1-2
clone_size: few
cdr3_nt: TGCGCCAGCAGCTTGGGAGGGACAGGTACTAACTATGGCTACACCTTC
cdr3_aa: CASSLGGTGTNYGYTF

d_call: -
v_call: TRBV5-1
cdr3_length: 14
j_call: TRBJ2-5
clone_size: -
cdr3_nt: TGCGCCAGCAGCCCGTCGGGGTACCAAGAGACCCAGTACTTC
cdr3_aa: CASSPSGYQETQYF

d_call: -
v_call: TRBV12-3/TRBV12-4
cdr3_length: 13
j_call: TRBJ1-2
clone_size: -
cdr3_nt: TGTGCCAGCAGACCCCGGGACGCTCAGGGCTACACCTTC
cdr3_aa: CASRPRDAQGYTF

d_call: -
v_call: TRBV5-1
cdr3_length: 16
j_call: TRBJ2-3
clone_size: many
cdr3_nt: TGCGCCAGCAGCTTGGATGGCAGGGACCCCACAGATACGCAGTATTTT
cdr3_aa: CASSLDGRDPTDTQYF

d_call: TRBD2
v_call: TRBV7-8
cdr3_length: 20
j_call: TRBJ2-1
clone_size: -
cdr3_nt: TGTGCCAGCAGCTTACTAGCGGGGAACCGGTACCGGGCCTCCTACAATGAGCAGTTCTTC
cdr3_aa: CASSLLAGNRYRASYNEQFF

d_call: TRBD2
v_call: TRBV4-3
cdr3_length: 17
j_call: TRBJ2-7
clone_size: -
cdr3_nt: TGCGCCAGCAGCCAAGATGAGGGGACTAGCGGGAGTCGGGAGCAGTACTTC
cdr3_aa: CASSQDEGTSGSREQYF

d_call: -
v_call: TRBV27
cdr3_length: 16
j_call: TRBJ2-2
clone_size: few
cdr3_nt: TGTGCCAGCAGCCCCCTCGGGGTAGGAAACACCGGGGAGCTGTTTTTT
cdr3_aa: CASSPLGVGNTGELFF

d_call: TRBD1
v_call: TRBV11-2
cdr3_length: 16
j_call: TRBJ2-1
clone_size: few
cdr3_nt: TGTGCCAGCAGCTGGAATCTCGAACAGGGGGCGGGTGAGCAGTTCTTC
cdr3_aa: CASSWNLEQGAGEQFF

d_call: -
v_call: TRBV6-1
cdr3_length: 14
j_call: TRBJ2-3
clone_size: -
cdr3_nt: TGTGCCAGCAGTGACCTAGCTAGCACAGATACGCAGTATTTT
cdr3_aa: CASSDLASTDTQYF

d_call: TRBD2
v_call: TRBV10-3
cdr3_length: 16
j_call: TRBJ2-3
clone_size: -
cdr3_nt: TGTGCCATCAGTGAATGGGAGCGGGGGATCACAGATACGCAGTATTTT
cdr3_aa: CAISEWERGITDTQYF

d_call: -
v_call: TRBV14
cdr3_length: 11
j_call: TRBJ1-1
clone_size: -
cdr3_nt: TGTGCCAGACAGGTTGACACTGAAGCTTTCTTT
cdr3_aa: CARQVDTEAFF

d_call: -
v_call: TRBV7-2
cdr3_length: 15
j_call: TRBJ2-3
clone_size: few
cdr3_nt: TGTGCCAGCAGCCCGGGTCTCGGGGGCACAGATACGCAGTATTTT
cdr3_aa: CASSPGLGGTDTQYF

d_call: TRBD1
v_call: TRBV7-6
cdr3_length: 14
j_call: TRBJ2-1
clone_size: few
cdr3_nt: TGTGCCAGCAGCTTGTTAACAGGGGGCGGTGAGCAGTTCTTC
cdr3_aa: CASSLLTGGGEQFF

d_call: TRBD2
v_call: TRBV7-2
cdr3_length: 14
j_call: TRBJ2-3
clone_size: -
cdr3_nt: TGTGCCAGCGGGGGTAGCGGGGGAGGAGATACGCAGTATTTT
cdr3_aa: CASGGSGGGDTQYF

d_call: -
v_call: TRBV6-2/TRBV6-3
cdr3_length: 14
j_call: TRBJ1-2
clone_size: -
cdr3_nt: TGTGCCAGCAGCATCGACGCGAGTAACTATGGCTACACCTTC
cdr3_aa: CASSIDASNYGYTF

d_call: -
v_call: TRBV5-5
cdr3_length: 14
j_call: TRBJ2-2
clone_size: many
cdr3_nt: TGTGCCAGCAGCCGAAGGTTCGAGTCCGGGGAGCTGTTTTTT
cdr3_aa: CASSRRFESGELFF

d_call: TRBD1
v_call: TRBV27
cdr3_length: 15
j_call: TRBJ2-5
clone_size: few
cdr3_nt: TGTGCCAGCAGTACCGGGACAGTAACGAGGGAGACCCAGTACTTC
cdr3_aa: CASSTGTVTRETQYF

d_call: -
v_call: TRBV7-3
cdr3_length: 16
j_call: TRBJ2-2
clone_size: -
cdr3_nt: TGTGCCAGCAGCTACCTGGGGGGGGCTGACACCGGGGAGCTGTTTTTT
cdr3_aa: CASSYLGGADTGELFF

d_call: TRBD2
v_call: TRBV9
cdr3_length: 16
j_call: TRBJ2-4
clone_size: few
cdr3_nt: TGTGCCAGCAGCGTAGGACTAGCGGGGGGGCTGAACATTCAGTACTTC
cdr3_aa: CASSVGLAGGLNIQYF

d_call: -
v_call: TRBV18
cdr3_length: 15
j_call: TRBJ2-3
clone_size: few
cdr3_nt: TGTGCCAGCGCCAATGGGGTTCAAACGGGTGATACGCAGTATTTT
cdr3_aa: CASANGVQTGDTQYF

d_call: -
v_call: TRBV6-6
cdr3_length: 15
j_call: TRBJ1-3
clone_size: few
cdr3_nt: TGTGCCAGCAGTTGGGCCGTTACCTCTGGAAACACCATATATTTT
cdr3_aa: CASSWAVTSGNTIYF

d_call: -
v_call: TRBV9
cdr3_length: 14
j_call: TRBJ2-3
clone_size: -
cdr3_nt: TGTGCCAGCAGCGTCCCGGGGAGCACAGATACGCAGTATTTT
cdr3_aa: CASSVPGSTDTQYF

d_call: TRBD1
v_call: TRBV7-2
cdr3_length: 13
j_call: TRBJ2-1
clone_size: few
cdr3_nt: TGTGCCAGCAGCCGGCCGGGACAGGACGAGCAGTTCTTC
cdr3_aa: CASSRPGQDEQFF

d_call: -
v_call: TRBV9
cdr3_length: 15
j_call: TRBJ1-2
clone_size: -
cdr3_nt: TGTGCCAGCAGCGGTCGAACAGCGCCAAGCTATGGCTACACCTTC
cdr3_aa: CASSGRTAPSYGYTF

d_call: -
v_call: TRBV12-3/TRBV12-4
cdr3_length: 13
j_call: TRBJ2-2
clone_size: -
cdr3_nt: TGTGCCAGCAGTTTTAGGGGGTCCGGGGAGCTGTTTTTT
cdr3_aa: CASSFRGSGELFF

d_call: -
v_call: TRBV12-3/TRBV12-4
cdr3_length: 12
j_call: TRBJ2-5
clone_size: -
cdr3_nt: TGTGCCAGCAGTCTAATTGAAGAGACCCAGTACTTC
cdr3_aa: CASSLIEETQYF

d_call: -
v_call: TRBV5-1
cdr3_length: 14
j_call: TRBJ2-3
clone_size: many
cdr3_nt: TGCGCCAGCAGCTTGGCAACGGGGACAGATACGCAGTATTTT
cdr3_aa: CASSLATGTDTQYF

d_call: -
v_call: TRBV4-3
cdr3_length: 16
j_call: TRBJ2-6
clone_size: many
cdr3_nt: TGCGCCAGCAGCCAAGAGACAGGCTCTGGGGCCAACGTCCTGACTTTC
cdr3_aa: CASSQETGSGANVLTF

d_call: TRBD2
v_call: TRBV7-2
cdr3_length: 15
j_call: TRBJ2-3
clone_size: -
cdr3_nt: TGTGCCAGCAGCCCCGGACTAGCCCGCACAGATACGCAGTATTTT
cdr3_aa: CASSPGLARTDTQYF

d_call: -
v_call: TRBV4-3
cdr3_length: 15
j_call: TRBJ2-5
clone_size: -
cdr3_nt: TGCGCCAGCAGCCAAGATAGCGGTAGTTTTGAGACCCAGTACTTC
cdr3_aa: CASSQDSGSFETQYF